One T cell receptor (beta chain) is described in this entry. Its specificity is not known. The sample belongs to a study of long-term antiretroviral therapy in people with HIV. Run at survey level, the immunoSEQ assay was version v3.0. Here immunoSEQ multiplex PCR was the method, and the copy in TCRdb shows in-frame clones only, minus some. The repertoire consists of about 26,000 clones, with more than 85% occurring once and the leading ten covering around 4.8%. It was in the United States that all participants with HIV were treated. Specimens held roughly 1-11 million cryopreserved PBMC prior to DNA extraction. Germline V gives CDR1 LNHDA, CDR2 SQIVND (reference sequence). Between the trimmed V and J ends, which lost 4 bases and 0 bases, there was a span of 6 bases. The CDR3 extends over 14 amino acids. Study-level findings and limits: Those clones which expanded before ART made up the dominant part of the repertoire at all time points. An increase in diversity followed ART, yet levels stayed below transplant donor controls.

The TCR was taken from a man aged 35-49 years with HIV. This chain uses TRBV19 with TRBJ2-2, with D hard to call. The material was unsorted PBMCs, obtained approximately 2.6 years after starting antiretroviral therapy. CDR3 DNA sequence: TGTGCCAGTAGTACGGCAACGAACACCGGGGAGCTGTTTTTT. Its translation: CASSTATNTGELFF.